Shown below are 26 T cell receptor beta chains from a single sample sequenced in a study of identical twins. TCRdb reanalysed the 5' RACE reads using MiXCR and keeps one entry per CDR3 protein. The sample has 500,000 to 550,000 distinct CDR3 sequences; about 20% are singletons. The sample was also linked to a second study, of yellow fever vaccine responses in identical twins.

Sequences were obtained from CD4+ T cells sorted from blood. All receptors derive from a woman aged 18-29 years in good health.

The chain combines TRBV27 with TRBJ2-7, with 9 bases lining up with TRBD2. The CDR3 has 15 residues. The V gene's germline CDR1 is MNHEY and CDR2 SMNVEV (reference sequence). The V gene end was trimmed by 2 bases and the J gene end by 4 bases; junction bases not matched to a gene: 6. The CDR3: CASSLEPSGNYEQYF. CDR3 coding DNA: TGTGCCAGCAGTTTAGAGCCTAGCGGGAATTACGAGCAGTACTTC.

The rearrangement joins TRBV7-8 to TRBJ2-7, with TRBD2 matching over 12 bases. This CDR3 has 19 residues. Germline CDR1 is SGHVS and CDR2 is FQNEAQ. V lost 0 bases, J lost 1 base, and 10 bases stayed unmatched. The DNA for the CDR3 is TGTGCCAGCAGCTTAGCGAGTCTAGCGGGAGGGCCGGCTTCCTACGAGCAGTACTTC. The encoded protein is CASSLASLAGGPASYEQYF.

This clonotype appeared a few times. This chain joins TRBV3-1 and TRBJ2-7; the D gene is possibly TRBD1 (5 bases). V dropped 2 bases and J dropped 1 base, with 12 bases sitting between them. From germline, CDR1 is LGHDT and CDR2 YNNKEL (reference sequence). The CDR3 has 15 amino acids. The CDR3 DNA reads as TGTGCCAGCAGCCAAACGCTGGGGCCTTCCTACGAGCAGTACTTC. Translation gives CASSQTLGPSYEQYF.

This clonotype was seen a few times. CDR3 sequence: CASSQGSGGANTGELFF. The CDR3 bases are TGTGCCAGCAGCCAAGGGAGCGGGGGAGCGAACACCGGGGAGCTGTTTTTT. The rearrangement uses TRBV3-1 and TRBJ2-2; TRBD2 matches at 8 bases. Looked up from germline, CDR1 is LGHDT and CDR2 is YNNKEL (reference sequence). The length of the CDR3 is 17 residues. V shed 1 base and J 0 bases; nucleotides not matched to a gene: 4. The whole variable domain, filled in from reference TRBV3-1 and TRBJ2-2, reads DTAVSQTPKYLVTQMGNDKSIKCEQNLGHDTMYWYKQDSKKFLKIMFSYNNKELIINETVPNRFSPKSPDKAHLNLHINSLELGDSAVYFCASSQGSGGANTGELFFGEGSRLTVL.

Ten or more counts support this clonotype. J is TRBJ2-7 and V is TRBV7-9; 9 bases line up with TRBD1. This CDR3 comprises 13 residues. V was pared by 4 bases and J by 2 bases, with 0 bases of the junction left unmatched. Germline V lookup: CDR1 SEHNR, CDR2 FQNEAQ (reference sequence). CDR3 coding DNA: TGTGCCAGCAGCTGGGACAGGGCCTACGAGCAGTACTTC. As protein: CASSWDRAYEQYF.

This clonotype appeared a few times. The genes are TRBV12-3 or TRBV12-4 and TRBJ2-1; D may be TRBD1 (5 bases). V lost 6 bases to trimming and J lost 5 bases, with 17 bases between them. The CDR3 is made up of 15 amino acids. The CDR3 nucleotides read TGTGCCAGCAGCCTCAGGGTAACGTTAGACAATGAGCAGTTCTTC. Its protein is CASSLRVTLDNEQFF.

V usage is TRBV5-1 and J usage is TRBJ2-5; tentative D call: TRBD2 (5 bases). The V gene lost 5 bases and the J gene lost 0 bases, with 8 bases spanning the gap. The germline V gene has CDR1 SGHRS and CDR2 YFSETQ. This CDR3 is built from 13 residues. For the CDR3, the DNA is TGCGCCAGCAGAAGAGCGGACCAAGAGACCCAGTACTTC. Protein product: CASRRADQETQYF.

The V call is TRBV20-1, the J call TRBJ2-1, with 7 bases aligning to TRBD2. Germline V lookup: CDR1 DFQATT, CDR2 SNEGSKA (reference sequence). The trim removed 0 bases at V and 10 bases at J, leaving 15 bases unmatched. The CDR3 contains 16 residues. The CDR3 loop is CSARDLRLAASEEQFF. The DNA of the CDR3 is TGCAGTGCTAGAGATCTGAGGCTAGCGGCCTCGGAGGAGCAGTTCTTC.

In this sample, this clonotype turned up a few times. V is TRBV20-1 and J is TRBJ2-5; 12 positions agree with TRBD2. Looked up from germline, CDR1 is DFQATT and CDR2 is SNEGSKA (reference sequence). V shed 0 bases and J 0 bases; nucleotides not matched to a gene: 2. The CDR3 spans 16 residues. CDR3: CSARERLAGDQETQYF. The CDR3 bases are TGCAGTGCTAGAGAGCGACTAGCGGGGGACCAAGAGACCCAGTACTTC.

V and J are TRBV7-6 and TRBJ2-3; no firm D call. The CDR3 extends over 13 amino acids. Looked up from germline, CDR1 is SGHVS and CDR2 is FNYEAQ. V gave up 0 bases and J gave up 4 bases, with 5 bases separating them. The CDR3 nucleotides read TGTGCCAGCAGCTTAGCGCTTGCAGATACGCAGTATTTT. It codes for CASSLALADTQYF.

The chain couples TRBV10-3 to TRBJ2-3; TRBD2 matches 11 bases. Germline V gives CDR1 ENHRY, CDR2 SYGVKD. This CDR3 has 13 amino acids. The V segment lost 9 bases and the J segment 4 bases; nucleotides outside the gene matches: 3. The CDR3 spells CAMSGLAADTQYF. The CDR3 DNA is TGTGCCATGTCGGGACTAGCGGCAGATACGCAGTATTTT.

The V and J genes are TRBV5-1 and TRBJ2-1, with TRBD2 matching 12 bases. The CDR3 runs to 16 residues. Germline lookup yields CDR1 SGHRS and CDR2 YFSETQ. The trim removed 4 bases at V and 2 bases at J, leaving 4 bases unmatched. The CDR3 is CASSGPSGRAYNEQFF. The CDR3, as DNA: TGCGCCAGCAGCGGTCCTAGCGGGAGGGCCTACAATGAGCAGTTCTTC.

The chain uses TRBV10-3 and TRBJ1-1; D is perhaps TRBD1 (5 bases). Germline V gene data show CDR1 as ENHRY and CDR2 as SYGVKD. Trimming took 2 bases from V and 8 from J, leaving 9 bases between them. The CDR3 contains 12 residues. The CDR3 DNA follows: TGTGCCATCAGTGAGGTTGACAGCGAAGCTTTCTTT. Translating gives CAISEVDSEAFF.

The chain uses TRBV5-1 and TRBJ1-2; D possibly corresponds to TRBD1 (6 bases). The CDR3 extends over 15 amino acids. V was cut by 4 bases and J by 2 bases, with 15 bases left in between. CDR1 and CDR2 from the germline V gene are SGHRS and YFSETQ. The chain's CDR3 is CASSLITTGNYGYTF. For the CDR3, the DNA is TGCGCCAGCAGCCTAATTACTACAGGGAACTATGGCTACACCTTC.

The chain recombines TRBV29-1 with TRBJ2-6; D not certain. Germline V gene data show CDR1 as SQVTM and CDR2 as ANQGSEA. Deletions cut 0 bases from V and 0 bases from J, with 9 bases between. The CDR3 is made up of 16 amino acids. The CDR3 bases are TGCAGCGTTGAAGATTACGGCATCTCTGGGGCCAACGTCCTGACTTTC. Its translation is CSVEDYGISGANVLTF.

The V gene is TRBV20-1, the J gene TRBJ2-1, with 8 nucleotides matching TRBD2. Germline lookup yields CDR1 DFQATT and CDR2 SNEGSKA (reference sequence). This CDR3 spans 14 amino acids. With V trimmed by 3 bases and J by 6 bases, 7 bases remained unmatched. The CDR3 region has the DNA TGCAGTGCTAGGACCGGGACTAGTGTCAATGAGCAGTTCTTC. Translating gives CSARTGTSVNEQFF.

This clonotype has only a few counts. The chain couples TRBV5-1 to TRBJ2-5, with a tentative D call TRBD1 (7 bases). In germline, CDR1 is SGHRS, CDR2 YFSETQ. The length of the CDR3 is 14 residues. The V and J ends lost 4 bases and 5 bases respectively, with 15 bases between them. CDR3 bases: TGCGCCAGCAGCGCGGGACAGTCGGTTGAGACCCAGTACTTC. Protein: CASSAGQSVETQYF.

This clonotype showed up just a few times. This chain joins TRBV3-1 and TRBJ2-7; TRBD2 matches at 10 bases. Germline values: CDR1 LGHDT, CDR2 YNNKEL (reference sequence). The CDR3 runs 18 residues. Trimming took 0 bases from V and 5 from J; bases not matched to a gene: 13. The CDR3 DNA reads TGTGCCAGCAGCCAAGATCGCAAAGGGAGCGGGAGGGACCACGAGCAGTACTTC. It codes for CASSQDRKGSGRDHEQYF.

This clonotype showed up just once. This chain uses TRBV29-1 with TRBJ1-2; D is perhaps TRBD1 (5 bases). Germline-derived CDR1 and CDR2 are SQVTM and ANQGSEA. Between the trimmed V and J ends, which lost 0 bases and 7 bases, there was a span of 9 bases. CDR3 length equals 12 residues. CDR3 sequence (DNA): TGCAGCGTTGAAGATGGCAGGGCTGGCTACACCTTC. It codes for CSVEDGRAGYTF.

This clonotype was seen a handful of times. The rearrangement uses TRBV11-2 and TRBJ2-1, with 10 bases matching TRBD2. This CDR3 is 17 amino acids long. CDR1 and CDR2 from the germline V gene are SGHAT and FQNNGV. The V segment lost 4 bases and the J segment 1 base; nucleotides outside the gene matches: 7. The CDR3 DNA sequence: TGTGCCAGCAGCTCTCTAGCGGGAGCTCAATCCTACAATGAGCAGTTCTTC. Translation gives CASSSLAGAQSYNEQFF.

This clonotype was observed a few times. The chain employs TRBV28 and TRBJ1-2, with D perhaps matching TRBD1 (6 bases). The CDR3 runs 16 residues. Germline values: CDR1 MDHEN, CDR2 SYDVKM. V was trimmed by 4 bases and J by 6 bases, leaving 21 bases between them. For the CDR3, the DNA is TGTGCCAGCAGTTACCAAACAGGGCTAATTCCGGATGGCTACACCTTC. The encoded protein is CASSYQTGLIPDGYTF.

This clonotype has just a few counts. V is TRBV12-3 or TRBV12-4 and J is TRBJ2-1; tentative D call: TRBD1 (6 bases). With 3 bases removed from V and 6 bases from J, the gap between germline ends came to 12 bases. The length of the CDR3 is 14 residues. CDR3 nucleotide sequence: TGTGCCAGCAGTTTCGAACAGGGAGCCAATGAGCAGTTCTTC. Protein sequence: CASSFEQGANEQFF.

This clonotype was observed a handful of times. The J gene is TRBJ1-1, the V gene TRBV10-3; D unclear. Per germline, CDR1 ENHRY and CDR2 SYGVKD. The V end lost 7 bases, the J end lost 1 base, and 10 bases lay between the germline ends. The CDR3 loop spans 13 amino acids. The CDR3 reads CAIMGKPNTEAFF. CDR3 sequence (DNA): TGTGCCATCATGGGAAAACCGAACACTGAAGCTTTCTTT.

V and J are TRBV12-3 or TRBV12-4 and TRBJ1-1; the D gene is possibly TRBD1 (5 bases). V gave up 0 bases and J gave up 8 bases, with 13 bases separating them. The CDR3 runs to 14 residues. This chain's CDR3 is CASSLAADTREAFF. Written as DNA, the CDR3 is TGTGCCAGCAGTTTAGCGGCGGACACCCGCGAAGCTTTCTTT.

This clonotype turned up a few times. J is TRBJ2-6 and V is TRBV10-3; D possibly matches TRBD1 or TRBD2 (5 bases each). The CDR3 has 18 amino acids. Germline V gene sequence: CDR1 ENHRY, CDR2 SYGVKD. V gave up 0 bases and J gave up 0 bases, with 12 bases separating them. This chain's CDR3 is CAISESGTGSSGANVLTF. The CDR3 DNA reads as TGTGCCATCAGTGAGTCGGGGACGGGAAGCTCTGGGGCCAACGTCCTGACTTTC.

This clonotype was detected only a few times. The chain uses TRBV5-1 and TRBJ1-5; D is undetermined. Germline V gene lookup returns CDR1 SGHRS and CDR2 YFSETQ. CDR3 size: 15 residues. V lost 2 bases to trimming and J lost 2 bases, with 11 bases between them. This CDR3 reads CASSLSGEGNQPQHF. The CDR3 DNA is TGCGCCAGCAGCTTATCTGGGGAAGGCAATCAGCCCCAGCATTTT.